This T cell receptor (beta chain) was found in a study of OX40 agonist ivuxolimab in advanced cancers. Study-level points and caveats: No antigen was identified for the clonally expanded peripheral T cells. On average, a greater number of expanded clones characterised CD8+ T cells relative to CD4+. Both blood CD4+ and CD8+ T cells showed clonal growth by week 6 at 0.1 to 3.0 mg/kg.

This clone was seen only once. Its antigen is as yet unknown. If patients had autoimmune disease history or systemic immunosuppression, they were excluded. The method was immunoSEQ multiplex PCR; TCRdb's version includes in-frame clones alone and lacks a portion of them. The top ten clones hold about 0.76% of a sample with about 82,000 clones, roughly 88% of them seen once. Germline CDR1 KGHSH, CDR2 LQKENI. V was trimmed by 3 bases and J by 2 bases, leaving 8 bases between them. The CDR3 extends over 14 amino acids. The genes are TRBV18 and TRBJ1-3; D call uncertain. This clonotype originated in an adult with an advanced solid tumor such as melanoma, head and neck, liver or kidney cancer. Sequencing used CD4+ or CD8+ T cells sorted from blood, obtained in a trial of the OX40 agonist ivuxolimab. Here the CDR3 reads CASSPEQAGNTIYF. The DNA of the CDR3 is TGTGCCAGCTCACCTGAACAAGCTGGAAACACCATATATTTT.